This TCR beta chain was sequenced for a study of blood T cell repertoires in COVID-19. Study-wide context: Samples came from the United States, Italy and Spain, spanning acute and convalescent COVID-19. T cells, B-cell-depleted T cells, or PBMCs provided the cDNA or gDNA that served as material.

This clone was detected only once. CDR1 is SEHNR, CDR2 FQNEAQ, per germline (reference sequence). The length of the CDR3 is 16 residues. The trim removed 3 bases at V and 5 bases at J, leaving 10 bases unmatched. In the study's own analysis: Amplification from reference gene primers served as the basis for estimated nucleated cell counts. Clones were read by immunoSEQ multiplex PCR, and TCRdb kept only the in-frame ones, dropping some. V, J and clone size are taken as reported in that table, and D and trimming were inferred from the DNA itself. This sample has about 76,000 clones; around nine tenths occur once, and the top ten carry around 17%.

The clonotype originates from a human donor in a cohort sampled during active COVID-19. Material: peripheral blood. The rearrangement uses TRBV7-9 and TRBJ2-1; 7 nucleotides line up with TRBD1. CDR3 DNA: TGTGCCAGCAGCTTCCTTCCCGGGACAGATAACAATGAGCAGTTCTTC. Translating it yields CASSFLPGTDNNEQFF. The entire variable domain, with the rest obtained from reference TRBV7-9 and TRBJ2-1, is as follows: DTGVSQNPRHKITKRGQNVTFRCDPISEHNRLYWYRQTLGQGPEFLTYFQNEAQLEKSRLLSDRFSAERPKGSFSTLEIQRTEQGDSAMYLCASSFLPGTDNNEQFFGPGTRLTVL.